This is a list of T cell receptor beta chains from one sample in a study of low-dose radiotherapy and immunotherapy resistance in tumors. TCRdb processed the reads anew with MiXCR; each CDR3 protein has one entry. Here the sample spans about 91,000 distinct CDR3 sequences, 20% to 25% being singletons. Here the sequenced sample was PBMCs, taken after low-dose radiotherapy plus immunotherapy. The receptors come from a female donor with ovarian cancer. Each CDR3 is given with its conserved first and last residue. The D gene is left open where the match is weak. Size tells how often a clone was seen (once, few, many) or the class of an expanded clone, and some rows leave it out.

D gene: TRBD2; clone size: many; J gene: TRBJ2-5; V gene: TRBV7-2; CDR3 length: 14; CDR3 DNA: TGTGCCAGCAGCCCCGGACTAGCAGATGAGACCCAGTACTTC; CDR3 protein: CASSPGLADETQYF
D gene: TRBD2; clone size: many; J gene: TRBJ2-2; V gene: TRBV20-1; CDR3 length: 15; CDR3 DNA: TGCAGTGCTCCCCGAGCGGGAACAAACACCGGGGAGCTGTTTTTT; CDR3 protein: CSAPRAGTNTGELFF
D gene: TRBD1; clone size: many; J gene: TRBJ1-5; V gene: TRBV18; CDR3 length: 15; CDR3 DNA: TGTGCCAGCTCACCACGTCCGACAGGGTATCAGCCCCAGCATTTT; CDR3 protein: CASSPRPTGYQPQHF
D gene: TRBD2; clone size: many; J gene: TRBJ2-7; V gene: TRBV2; CDR3 length: 16; CDR3 DNA: TGTGCCAGCAGTGAAGGTCGTAGCGGGAGTATCTACGAGCAGTACTTC; CDR3 protein: CASSEGRSGSIYEQYF
D gene: TRBD1; clone size: .; J gene: TRBJ2-1; V gene: TRBV5-4; CDR3 length: 14; CDR3 DNA: TGTGCCAGCAACTCCGGGACAGGGCGCGTCGAGCAGTTCTTC; CDR3 protein: CASNSGTGRVEQFF
D gene: .; clone size: many; J gene: TRBJ2-1; V gene: TRBV6-2/TRBV6-3; CDR3 length: 15; CDR3 DNA: TGTGCCAGCAGCCCCCGGACTACCTCGGCCGATGAGCAGTTCTTC; CDR3 protein: CASSPRTTSADEQFF
D gene: .; clone size: .; J gene: TRBJ1-1; V gene: TRBV5-1; CDR3 length: 13; CDR3 DNA: TGCGCGAGCAGCTTGGACCCGAACACTGAAGTTTTCTTT; CDR3 protein: CASSLDPNTEVFF
D gene: .; clone size: few; J gene: TRBJ1-6; V gene: TRBV26; CDR3 length: 14; CDR3 DNA: TGTGCCAGCAGCAAGGGACAGTCCCGGAGGACCCTCCACTTT; CDR3 protein: CASSKGQSRRTLHF
D gene: .; clone size: many; J gene: TRBJ2-5; V gene: TRBV28; CDR3 length: 13; CDR3 DNA: TGTGCCAGCAGTTTGATGTCTCAAGAGACCCAGTACTTC; CDR3 protein: CASSLMSQETQYF
D gene: TRBD2; clone size: .; J gene: TRBJ2-1; V gene: TRBV19; CDR3 length: 15; CDR3 DNA: TGTGCCAGTAGCCCTATTGGTGGGAGGGGCAATGAGCAGTTCTTC; CDR3 protein: CASSPIGGRGNEQFF
D gene: TRBD2; clone size: many; J gene: TRBJ2-3; V gene: TRBV6-2/TRBV6-3; CDR3 length: 17; CDR3 DNA: TGTGCCAGCAGTTACGCGTTTCGGCGGGGGGGGACAGATACGCAGTATTTT; CDR3 protein: CASSYAFRRGGTDTQYF
D gene: .; clone size: .; J gene: TRBJ1-5; V gene: TRBV6-1; CDR3 length: 15; CDR3 DNA: TGTGCCAGCAGCCCCCAAGGTAGGGGCAATCAGCCCCAGCATTTT; CDR3 protein: CASSPQGRGNQPQHF
D gene: .; clone size: many; J gene: TRBJ1-2; V gene: TRBV3-1; CDR3 length: 15; CDR3 DNA: TGTGCCAGCAGCCAAGGACCCGGGGGGTACTATGGCTACACCTTC; CDR3 protein: CASSQGPGGYYGYTF
D gene: TRBD1; clone size: few; J gene: TRBJ1-1; V gene: TRBV6-2/TRBV6-3; CDR3 length: 14; CDR3 DNA: TGTGCCAGCAGCACAGGGGGCAAGAACACTGAAGCTTTCTTT; CDR3 protein: CASSTGGKNTEAFF
D gene: .; clone size: many; J gene: TRBJ2-7; V gene: TRBV18; CDR3 length: 15; CDR3 DNA: TGTGCCAGCTCACCACCCTTGGGCGGTTCCTACGAGCAGTACTTC; CDR3 protein: CASSPPLGGSYEQYF
D gene: .; clone size: many; J gene: TRBJ2-1; V gene: TRBV29-1; CDR3 length: 11; CDR3 DNA: TGCAGCGGGGGCCTGTACAATGAGCAGTTCTTC; CDR3 protein: CSGGLYNEQFF
D gene: .; clone size: many; J gene: TRBJ2-3; V gene: TRBV20-1; CDR3 length: 16; CDR3 DNA: TGCAGTGCTAGGACTCAACGGGGGACATTCACAGATACGCAGTATTTT; CDR3 protein: CSARTQRGTFTDTQYF
D gene: .; clone size: .; J gene: TRBJ2-2; V gene: TRBV5-1; CDR3 length: 17; CDR3 DNA: TGCGCCAGCAGCTTTGGAGGTTCGTCTGCGAACACCGGGGAGCTGTTTTTT; CDR3 protein: CASSFGGSSANTGELFF
D gene: TRBD2; clone size: many; J gene: TRBJ2-3; V gene: TRBV5-1; CDR3 length: 17; CDR3 DNA: TGCGCCAGCAGCTTGGTCGGTAGCGGGCCGGCAAGAGATACGCAGTATTTT; CDR3 protein: CASSLVGSGPARDTQYF
D gene: .; clone size: many; J gene: TRBJ2-3; V gene: TRBV7-6; CDR3 length: 16; CDR3 DNA: TGTGCCAGCAGCCCGTCGTGGTCAGGTCAAGCAGATACGCAGTATTTT; CDR3 protein: CASSPSWSGQADTQYF
D gene: TRBD1; clone size: many; J gene: TRBJ2-5; V gene: TRBV5-1; CDR3 length: 16; CDR3 DNA: TGCGCCAGCAGCCGCCGGGGACAAACAGGGGCAGAGACCCAGTACTTC; CDR3 protein: CASSRRGQTGAETQYF
D gene: TRBD1; clone size: .; J gene: TRBJ2-1; V gene: TRBV18; CDR3 length: 16; CDR3 DNA: TGTGCCAGCTCAGTTGCCGGGACAGGGGGAAAGGATGAGCAGTTCTTC; CDR3 protein: CASSVAGTGGKDEQFF
D gene: .; clone size: many; J gene: TRBJ1-1; V gene: TRBV12-3/TRBV12-4; CDR3 length: 13; CDR3 DNA: TGTGCCAGCAGATCCATCCAGAACACTGAAGCTTTCTTT; CDR3 protein: CASRSIQNTEAFF
D gene: .; clone size: many; J gene: TRBJ2-5; V gene: TRBV19; CDR3 length: 18; CDR3 DNA: TGTGCCAGTAGTATAAAGGGCGGTTGGGCAGCCCGGCAAGAGACCCAGTACTTC; CDR3 protein: CASSIKGGWAARQETQYF
D gene: .; clone size: .; J gene: TRBJ2-1; V gene: TRBV20-1; CDR3 length: 16; CDR3 DNA: TGCAGTGCTAGAGATCCAGCGGGTCTGATGTACAATGAGCAGTTCTTC; CDR3 protein: CSARDPAGLMYNEQFF
D gene: .; clone size: many; J gene: TRBJ2-6; V gene: TRBV12-3/TRBV12-4; CDR3 length: 17; CDR3 DNA: TGTGCCAGCAGTGTGGCAGGCCGATCCTCTGGGGCCAACGTCCTGACTTTC; CDR3 protein: CASSVAGRSSGANVLTF
D gene: TRBD2; clone size: many; J gene: TRBJ2-2; V gene: TRBV7-3; CDR3 length: 15; CDR3 DNA: TGTGCCAGCAGCAAGCGGGAGGCTGGCACCGGGGAGCTGTTTTTT; CDR3 protein: CASSKREAGTGELFF
D gene: TRBD2; clone size: many; J gene: TRBJ2-5; V gene: TRBV5-5; CDR3 length: 14; CDR3 DNA: TGTGCCAGCAGCGCGGGAGGGGGGAGACAGACCCAGTACTTC; CDR3 protein: CASSAGGGRQTQYF
D gene: .; clone size: many; J gene: TRBJ1-2; V gene: TRBV5-6; CDR3 length: 12; CDR3 DNA: TGTGCCAGCGGTCCGGGATCCTATGGCTACACCTTC; CDR3 protein: CASGPGSYGYTF
D gene: .; clone size: many; J gene: TRBJ2-3; V gene: TRBV3-1; CDR3 length: 15; CDR3 DNA: TGTGCCAGCAGCCAAGGGGACCCATGGGGAGATACGCAGTATTTT; CDR3 protein: CASSQGDPWGDTQYF